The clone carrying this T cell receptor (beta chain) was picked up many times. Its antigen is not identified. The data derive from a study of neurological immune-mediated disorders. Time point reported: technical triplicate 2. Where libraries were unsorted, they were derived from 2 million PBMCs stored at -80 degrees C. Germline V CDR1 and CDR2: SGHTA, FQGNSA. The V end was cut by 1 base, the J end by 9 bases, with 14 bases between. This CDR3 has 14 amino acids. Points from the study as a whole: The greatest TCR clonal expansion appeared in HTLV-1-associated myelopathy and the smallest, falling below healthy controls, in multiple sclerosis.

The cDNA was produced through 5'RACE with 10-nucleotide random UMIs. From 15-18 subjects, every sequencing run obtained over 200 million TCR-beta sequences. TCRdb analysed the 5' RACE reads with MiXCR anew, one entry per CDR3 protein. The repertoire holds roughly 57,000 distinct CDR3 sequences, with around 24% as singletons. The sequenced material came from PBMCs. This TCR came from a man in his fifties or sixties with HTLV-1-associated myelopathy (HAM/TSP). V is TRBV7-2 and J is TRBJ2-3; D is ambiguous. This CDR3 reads CASSLGARARTQYF. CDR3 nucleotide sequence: TGTGCCAGCAGCTTAGGCGCCCGAGCGAGGACGCAGTATTTT.